This is a list of T cell receptor beta chains from one sample in a study of patients and donors after allogeneic stem cell transplantation. TCRdb independently ran MiXCR on the RT-PCR reads; one entry per CDR3 protein. The table lists approximately 200,000 distinct CDR3 sequences, 35% to 45% of them singletons, with more than 9% in the top ten. The specimen sequenced was blood, either unsorted or a sorted T cell fraction (not recorded which). The receptors here all came from a human donor who was either an allogeneic HSCT recipient or a stem cell or donor lymphocyte infusion donor (not recorded which). It is not recorded whose cells these are; they may come from a transplant donor. The CDR3 runs from the conserved cysteine through the conserved F or W. D genes are given only for firm matches. Rows may omit the clone size; those that give it use once, few, many or a size class.

V	D	J	size	CDR3	DNA
TRBV7-9	.	TRBJ1-4	once	CASSPPGPVREKLFF	TGTGCCAGCAGCCCTCCCGGCCCAGTCCGTGAAAAACTGTTTTTT
TRBV12-3/TRBV12-4	.	TRBJ2-2	.	CASYRDTGELFF	TGTGCCAGCTATAGGGACACCGGGGAGCTGTTTTTT
TRBV4-3	TRBD1	TRBJ1-1	few	CASSLRTGVGTEAFF	TGCGCCAGCAGCCTCCGGACAGGGGTGGGCACTGAAGCTTTCTTT
TRBV12-3/TRBV12-4	.	TRBJ1-2	few	CASSSGPSYGYTF	TGTGCCAGCAGTTCTGGGCCTTCCTATGGCTACACCTTC
TRBV5-1	TRBD1	TRBJ2-7	.	CASSLQGKAYEQYF	TGCGCCAGCTCCTTACAGGGGAAGGCCTACGAGCAGTACTTC
TRBV20-1	.	TRBJ2-3	few	CSAQIALNTDTQYF	TGCAGTGCTCAAATAGCACTCAACACAGATACGCAGTATTTT
TRBV12-3/TRBV12-4	TRBD1	TRBJ1-1	.	CASSARQGGNTEAFF	TGTGCCAGCAGTGCCCGACAGGGGGGGAACACTGAAGCTTTCTTT
TRBV5-1	.	TRBJ1-4	.	CASSLDGMVGSYEKLFF	TGCGCCAGCAGCTTAGACGGCATGGTAGGGAGTTATGAAAAACTGTTTTTT
TRBV3-1	.	TRBJ2-1	.	CASSPPPGHNEQFF	TGTGCCAGCAGCCCGCCGCCAGGGCACAATGAGCAGTTCTTC
TRBV28	TRBD1	TRBJ1-4	.	CASSFGTGAWPGKKLFF	TGTGCCAGCAGTTTTGGGACAGGTGCGTGGCCGGGAAAGAAACTGTTTTTT
TRBV28	.	TRBJ1-1	few	CASSLVGGSTEAFF	TGTGCCAGCAGTTTAGTTGGGGGAAGTACTGAAGCTTTCTTT
TRBV29-1	.	TRBJ1-2	.	CSVLSGQRGWERYGYTF	TGCAGCGTCCTCTCCGGACAGAGGGGCTGGGAGCGTTATGGCTACACCTTC
TRBV5-1	.	TRBJ1-2	.	CASSPGRDRVTNYGYTF	TGCGCCAGCAGCCCCGGGCGGGATAGAGTTACTAACTATGGCTACACCTTC
TRBV5-1	TRBD1	TRBJ1-3	.	CASSLGQGATGNTIYF	TGCGCCAGCAGTTTGGGACAGGGGGCTACTGGAAACACCATATATTTT
TRBV10-3	TRBD1	TRBJ1-1	few	CAISEPGQGSPEAFF	TGTGCCATCAGTGAGCCGGGACAGGGTAGCCCTGAAGCTTTCTTT
TRBV27	.	TRBJ1-2	few	CASGGGRFVRYTF	TGTGCCAGCGGGGGGGGGCGGTTTGTTCGCTACACCTTC
TRBV12-3/TRBV12-4	.	TRBJ1-6	.	CASRRTESSYNSPLHF	TGTGCCAGCAGAAGGACAGAGAGCTCCTATAATTCACCCCTCCACTTT
TRBV7-9	TRBD1	TRBJ1-6	.	CASSWDRTNSPLHF	TGTGCCAGCAGCTGGGACAGAACTAATTCACCCCTCCACTTT
TRBV28	TRBD1	TRBJ1-5	.	CATKSGQGNQPQHF	TGTGCCACCAAGTCGGGACAGGGGAATCAGCCCCAGCATTTT
TRBV29-1	.	TRBJ1-2	few	CSVTEVNYGYTF	TGCAGCGTTACGGAAGTAAACTATGGCTACACCTTC
TRBV27	.	TRBJ2-3	.	CASSLGRLADTQYF	TGTGCCAGCAGTTTAGGCCGGCTGGCAGATACGCAGTATTTT
TRBV18	TRBD1	TRBJ1-1	many	CASSGQGGHTEAFF	TGTGCCAGCTCCGGACAGGGTGGGCACACTGAAGCTTTCTTT
TRBV30	.	TRBJ1-5	.	CAWSVRSNQPQHF	TGTGCCTGGAGTGTACGAAGCAATCAGCCCCAGCATTTT
TRBV18	.	TRBJ1-5	.	CASSPGKEQPQHF	TGTGCCAGCTCACCAGGGAAAGAGCAGCCCCAGCATTTT
TRBV4-1	.	TRBJ1-1	.	CASSHADRLNTEAFF	TGCGCCAGCAGCCATGCTGACAGGCTAAACACTGAAGCTTTCTTT
TRBV12-3/TRBV12-4	.	TRBJ1-3	once	CASSPQTGFLNTIYF	TGTGCCAGCAGTCCCCAAACAGGGTTTCTAAACACCATATATTTT
TRBV7-2	TRBD1	TRBJ2-2	.	CASSLGTGMTGELFF	TGTGCCAGCAGCCTTGGGACAGGCATGACCGGGGAGCTGTTTTTT
TRBV5-1	.	TRBJ1-1	.	CASSLDDTEAFF	TGCGCCAGCAGCCTAGACGACACTGAAGCTTTCTTT
TRBV2	TRBD1	TRBJ2-2	few	CASSVQGLTGELFF	TGTGCCAGCAGTGTACAGGGGTTAACCGGGGAGCTGTTTTTT
TRBV4-1	.	TRBJ1-2	.	CASSLGSPQGYTF	TGCGCCAGCAGCCTCGGGTCCCCTCAAGGCTACACCTTC
TRBV5-1	TRBD1	TRBJ1-4	few	CASSPAGTGIGKLFF	TGCGCCAGCAGCCCCGCCGGGACAGGGATCGGAAAACTGTTTTTT
TRBV3-1	.	TRBJ2-5	.	CASSDGPGRPETQYF	TGTGCCAGCAGCGATGGTCCAGGGAGGCCAGAGACCCAGTACTTC
TRBV6-1	.	TRBJ2-3	.	CASRAGAPTQYF	TGTGCCAGCAGGGCGGGGGCCCCTACGCAGTATTTT
TRBV3-1	TRBD1	TRBJ2-1	.	CASSQVIRGLDEQFF	TGTGCCAGCAGCCAAGTAATAAGGGGGCTCGATGAGCAGTTCTTC
TRBV7-3	TRBD1	TRBJ1-2	few	CASSLDRDRARIYGYTF	TGTGCCAGCAGCTTAGACCGGGACAGGGCCAGGATTTATGGCTACACCTTC
TRBV15	.	TRBJ2-5	.	CATSRDKVGAPRVTQYF	TGTGCCACCAGCAGAGATAAGGTCGGGGCACCCCGAGTGACCCAGTACTTC
TRBV2	.	TRBJ1-2	.	CASIGAPDYGYTF	TGTGCCAGCATTGGGGCTCCAGACTATGGCTACACCTTC
TRBV3-1	.	TRBJ2-4	.	CASSQVTGKGSKNIQYF	TGTGCCAGCAGCCAAGTTACGGGTAAAGGATCCAAAAACATTCAGTACTTC
TRBV5-1	TRBD1	TRBJ1-5	few	CARHRQGFNQPQHF	TGCGCCAGACACAGACAGGGCTTTAATCAGCCCCAGCATTTT
TRBV6-5	TRBD2	TRBJ2-1	.	CASSLGGGEYNEQFF	TGTGCCAGCAGTTTGGGCGGGGGGGAGTACAATGAGCAGTTCTTC
TRBV4-2	.	TRBJ1-6	.	CASSQVSTGRFPSPLHF	TGTGCCAGCAGCCAAGTCTCTACGGGGCGCTTTCCTTCACCCCTCCACTTT
TRBV6-2/TRBV6-3	TRBD2	TRBJ2-3	few	CASSYGTSTLYTDTQYF	TGTGCCAGCAGTTACGGGACTAGCACCTTATACACAGATACGCAGTATTTT
TRBV20-1	.	TRBJ1-5	.	CSASRDGYSNQPQHF	TGCAGTGCTAGCCGGGACGGATATAGCAATCAGCCCCAGCATTTT
TRBV3-1	.	TRBJ1-3	.	CASSQRRLSLGNTIYF	TGTGCCAGCAGCCAACGCCGCTTAAGCCTCGGAAACACCATATATTTT